Following are 10 T cell receptor beta chains from one sample sequenced in a study of cytomegalovirus exposure and HLA in healthy donors. This PCR relied on a set of 60 Vbeta primers and 13 Jbeta primers. Profiling relied on immunoSEQ multiplex PCR, and the TCRdb table lists in-frame clones only, not all of them. The table lists tens of thousands of clones, roughly 80% of them singletons, with around 3.2% in the top ten. The sequenced sample consisted of PBMCs. These receptors were taken from a woman aged 25 to 39 in good health and CMV-seronegative.

This chain connects TRBV25-1 to TRBJ1-1, with 9 bases that match TRBD1. This CDR3 has 13 residues. Germline lookup yields CDR1 MGHDK and CDR2 SYGVNS. V lost 6 bases to trimming and J lost 3 bases; unmatched junction nucleotides: 2. The CDR3 bases are TGTGCCAGCAGGGGACAGGGTCACACTGAAGCTTTCTTT. Its protein product is CASRGQGHTEAFF. Together with reference TRBV25-1 and TRBJ1-1, the CDR3 gives the full variable domain: EADIYQTPRYLVIGTGKKITLECSQTMGHDKMYWYQQDPGMELHLIHYSYGVNSTEKGDLSSESTVSRIRTEHFPLTLESARPSHTSQYLCASRGQGHTEAFFGQGTRLTVV.

The chain is built from TRBV7-2 and TRBJ1-4; tentative D call: TRBD1 (6 bases). The CDR3 covers 16 residues. Germline CDR1 SGHTA, CDR2 FQGNSA. Trimming left V 1 base short and J 11 bases short, with 20 bases between. The CDR3 DNA follows: TGTGCCAGCAGCTTAGACCCTATAGGGGGGGCGGGGAAACTGTTTTTT. It specifies CASSLDPIGGAGKLFF.

V usage is TRBV4-1 and J usage is TRBJ2-3; TRBD1 matches at 7 bases. CDR3 length: 16 residues. Germline CDR1 MGHRA, CDR2 YSYEKL. V gave up 6 bases and J gave up 5 bases; unmatched junction bases: 14. The chain's CDR3 is CASRPTGQGVKDTQYF. The CDR3 nucleotides are TGCGCCAGCAGACCGACGGGGCAGGGGGTCAAAGATACGCAGTATTTT.

The chain uses TRBV30 and TRBJ1-2; unclear D gene. CDR1 is GTSNPN and CDR2 is SVGIG in the germline V gene (reference sequence). The CDR3 has 13 amino acids. The V end lost 7 bases, the J end lost 4 bases, and 16 bases lay between the germline ends. The CDR3 here is CASPSLEGYGYTF. Written as DNA, the CDR3 is TGTGCCTCCCCATCTCTGGAGGGCTATGGCTACACCTTC.

The chain has TRBV19 and TRBJ1-6, with D maybe TRBD1 (5 bases). Germline V gene lookup returns CDR1 LNHDA and CDR2 SQIVND (reference sequence). V was trimmed by 5 bases and J by 10 bases, leaving 15 bases between them. This CDR3 has 14 amino acids. CDR3 sequence: CASSRSRGDSPLHF. CDR3 nucleotides: TGTGCCAGTAGTCGATCGCGGGGGGACTCACCCCTCCACTTT. Full variable domain (remainder filled in from reference TRBV19 and TRBJ1-6): DGGITQSPKYLFRKEGQNVTLSCEQNLNHDAMYWYRQDPGQGLRLIYYSQIVNDFQKGDIAEGYSVSREKKESFPLTVTSAQKNPTAFYLCASSRSRGDSPLHFGNGTRLTVT.

This clone occurred a few times. The chain combines TRBV19 with TRBJ1-5, with 7 bases aligning to TRBD1. The V and J ends lost 7 bases and 2 bases, in that order; junction bases with no gene match: 5. CDR1 is LNHDA, CDR2 SQIVND, per germline (reference sequence). CDR3 length: 14 residues. The CDR3 bases are TGTGCCAGTACTCTCGGGACAGGCAATCAGCCCCAGCATTTT. As protein: CASTLGTGNQPQHF. The variable domain in full, with the rest retrieved from reference TRBV19 and TRBJ1-5, is DGGITQSPKYLFRKEGQNVTLSCEQNLNHDAMYWYRQDPGQGLRLIYYSQIVNDFQKGDIAEGYSVSREKKESFPLTVTSAQKNPTAFYLCASTLGTGNQPQHFGDGTRLSIL.

The CDR3 DNA reads as TGTGCCAGCAGTTTATCCGGGACAGGCCTCTACGAGCAGTACTTC. As protein: CASSLSGTGLYEQYF. The chain joins TRBV28 to TRBJ2-7; 8 bases are shared with TRBD1. This CDR3 comprises 15 residues. V lost 1 base to trimming and J lost 3 bases; unmatched junction nucleotides: 5. Germline V gene sequence: CDR1 MDHEN, CDR2 SYDVKM.

This chain uses TRBV10-3 with TRBJ2-1, with 12 bases fitting TRBD2. The CDR3 consists of 16 residues. In germline, CDR1 is ENHRY, CDR2 SYGVKD. The V and J ends lost 4 bases and 8 bases, in that order; junction bases with no gene match: 9. The CDR3 spells CAISALAGGPEHEQFF. The CDR3 DNA reads as TGTGCCATCAGTGCCCTAGCGGGGGGGCCTGAACATGAGCAGTTCTTC.

The chain carries TRBV9 and TRBJ2-7, with 9 bases that match TRBD1. Germline CDR1 is SGDLS and CDR2 is YYNGEE. The CDR3 is 15 residues long. V lost 4 bases, J lost 6 bases, and 11 bases stayed unmatched. The CDR3 loop is CASSPRSGQGGEQYF. The CDR3 region has the DNA TGTGCCAGCAGCCCCCGTTCGGGACAGGGCGGCGAGCAGTACTTC.

The chain has TRBV11-3 and TRBJ2-2; D may be TRBD2 (5 bases). CDR1 and CDR2 (germline): SGHNT, YENEEA. This CDR3 has 15 residues. Trimming took 1 base from V and 3 from J, leaving 9 bases between them. In DNA, the CDR3 is TGTGCCAGCAGCTTAGGTGGACTCCACACCGGGGAGCTGTTTTTT. It codes for CASSLGGLHTGELFF.